Below are 29 T cell receptor beta chains sequenced from a single sample in a study of metastatic and nonmetastatic thyroid tumors. TCRdb re-clonotyped the PCR reads via MiXCR. The sample comprises about 21,000 clones, approximately 22% of which are singletons, and about 10% rests with the top ten. Thyroid surgery took place with no prior treatment in any patient. Sequences were obtained from tumor tissue. The receptor source for this set is a male donor with papillary thyroid cancer or a benign thyroid nodule (not recorded which). Some clones in this sample may be carry-over from other donors' samples.

The chain links TRBV7-8 to TRBJ2-1, with 13 bases fitting TRBD2. The ends lost 0 bases at V and 10 bases at J; junction bases unmatched: 9. The CDR3 extends over 17 amino acids. Germline V gene data show CDR1 as SGHVS and CDR2 as FQNEAQ. Here the CDR3 reads CASSLAGTSGIGREQFF. CDR3 nucleotides: TGTGCCAGCAGCTTAGCCGGGACTAGCGGGATCGGACGGGAGCAGTTCTTC.

The V gene is TRBV7-3, the J gene TRBJ2-3; D call uncertain. CDR3 length equals 15 residues. The V gene lost 5 bases and the J gene lost 4 bases, with 16 bases spanning the gap. CDR1 is SGHTA and CDR2 is FQGTGA in the germline V gene. The CDR3 region has the DNA TGTGCCAGCAGCCAAGATAGAAGGGCTTCAGATACGCAGTATTTT. It yields the protein CASSQDRRASDTQYF.

This clone was recorded many times. The chain uses TRBV4-2 and TRBJ2-7; weak D call: TRBD1 (6 bases). CDR3 length: 16 amino acids. The ends were cut back, 3 bases at V and 3 bases at J, with 18 bases in the middle. Germline V gene data show CDR1 as LGHNA and CDR2 as YNFKEQ. The CDR3 sequence is CASSQGPRDTHYEQYF. CDR3 DNA: TGTGCCAGCAGCCAGGGCCCCCGGGACACACACTACGAGCAGTACTTC.

The table lists this clone with many counts. V usage is TRBV2 and J usage is TRBJ1-2; no firm D call. CDR3 length equals 12 residues. V shed 2 bases and J shed 7 bases, with 8 bases lying between them. Germline V CDR1 and CDR2: SNHLY, FYNNEI. Written as DNA, the CDR3 is TGTGCCAGCAGTGAACTTGTCTCTGGCTACACCTTC. The encoded protein is CASSELVSGYTF. The full variable domain, in which reference TRBV2 and TRBJ1-2 provide the parts outside the CDR3, is EPEVTQTPSHQVTQMGQEVILRCVPISNHLYFYWYRQILGQKVEFLVSFYNNEISEKSEIFDDQFSVERPDGSNFTLKIRSTKLEDSAMYFCASSELVSGYTFGSGTRLTVV.

With respect to this clone: A read error is possible here, since a much larger clone lies one base away. Different DNA sequences within this sample yield the same CDR3. The chain employs TRBV9 and TRBJ2-5; D remains unclear. The V end lost 4 bases, the J end lost 4 bases, and 17 bases lay between the germline ends. CDR1 SGDLS and CDR2 YYNGEE come from the germline V gene. This CDR3 has 15 residues. DNA of the CDR3: TGTGCCAGCAGCTTAGCTGAAGGGTCGGCAGAGACCCAGTACTTC. Encoded protein: CASSLAEGSAETQYF.

The table lists this clone with a few counts. This may be a read error: a much more frequent sequence differs by one nucleotide. This sequence joins TRBV19 and TRBJ1-5, with 7 bases lining up with TRBD1. The CDR3 length is 14 residues. Germline V gives CDR1 LNHDA, CDR2 SQIVND (reference sequence). As DNA, the CDR3 is TGTGTCAGTAGTATTGCCCAGGGGGACCAGCCCCAGCATTTT. Its translation: CVSSIAQGDQPQHF.

With respect to this clone: One end of the junction does not line up with germline, which may come from a read error. The rearrangement links TRBV20-1 to TRBJ2-7; D is undetermined. The CDR3 is 14 amino acids. Looked up from germline, CDR1 is DFQATT and CDR2 is SNEGSKA (reference sequence). The CDR3 spells CSARDQNSSDEQYF. DNA of the CDR3: TGCAGTGCCAGAGACCAGAATAGCAGCGACGAGCAGTACTTC.

Relative to its sample, this clone is medium-sized (0.01 to 0.1%). The V and J genes are TRBV30 and TRBJ2-1; D is unclear. Germline CDR1 reads GTSNPN; CDR2 reads SVGIG (reference sequence). There are 12 residues in the CDR3. With 2 bases removed from V and 7 bases from J, the gap between germline ends came to 9 bases. CDR3 nucleotides: TGTGCCTGGAGTTTGATGAGGAATGAGCAGTTCTTC. Translating gives CAWSLMRNEQFF. Full variable domain (missing parts from reference TRBV30 and TRBJ2-1): SQTIHQWPATLVQPVGSPLSLECTVEGTSNPNLYWYRQAAGRGLQLLFYSVGIGQISSEVPQNLSASRPQDRQFILSSKKLLLSDSGFYLCAWSLMRNEQFFGPGTRLTVL.

This clone was seen repeatedly, ten times or more. J is TRBJ1-1 and V is TRBV20-1, with D unclear. Per germline, CDR1 DFQATT and CDR2 SNEGSKA (reference sequence). V shed 0 bases and J shed 5 bases, with 7 bases lying between them. This CDR3 is 12 amino acids long. DNA for the CDR3: TGCAGTGCTAGAGATCGGGAAACTGAAGCTTTCTTT. This gives the protein CSARDRETEAFF.

This clone was seen ten or more times. A single base separates this from a much larger clone, so it may be a read error. The conserved final phenylalanine or tryptophan is absent from the CDR3, which likely points to a read error. The rearrangement joins TRBV6-2 or TRBV6-3 to TRBJ2-1; D call uncertain. CDR3 length equals 15 residues. CDR1 is MNHEY and CDR2 is SVGEGT in the germline V gene. Trimming left V 6 bases short and J 0 bases short, with 12 bases between. The CDR3 spells CASSPVVSSYNEQFS. CDR3 DNA sequence: TGTGCCAGCAGCCCCGTCGTGAGCTCCTACAATGAGCAGTTCTCC.

Ten or more counts support this clone. The chain uses TRBV20-1 and TRBJ2-7; D possibly corresponds to TRBD1 (5 bases). The CDR3 is made up of 10 amino acids. CDR1 is DFQATT and CDR2 is SNEGSKA in the germline V gene (reference sequence). V lost 6 bases to trimming and J lost 7 bases, with 10 bases between them. CDR3 sequence: CSAGVGEQYF. The CDR3, as DNA: TGCAGTGCAGGGGTGGGGGAGCAGTACTTC.

This clone was recorded many times. The genes are TRBV20-1 and TRBJ2-5; 10 bases agree with TRBD2. The CDR3 is made up of 16 amino acids. Trimming took 0 bases from V and 0 from J; bases not matched to a gene: 4. Per the germline V gene, CDR1 is DFQATT and CDR2 is SNEGSKA (reference sequence). CDR3 in amino acids: CSARDWLAGDQETQYF. The CDR3 DNA follows: TGCAGTGCTAGAGATTGGCTAGCGGGAGACCAAGAGACCCAGTACTTC.

This clone was counted at least ten times. CDR3 amino acids: CASSLRGERAYEQYF. The DNA for the CDR3 is TGTGCCAGCAGCTTACGGGGGGAAAGGGCCTACGAGCAGTACTTC. The chain combines TRBV7-2 with TRBJ2-7; 7 nucleotides match TRBD2. J gave up 2 bases and V 2 bases, and 6 bases lay outside the gene matches. This CDR3 has 15 residues. The germline V gene encodes CDR1 SGHTA and CDR2 FQGNSA.

The chain is built from TRBV24-1 and TRBJ2-3; D is undetermined. Per germline, CDR1 KGHDR and CDR2 SFDVKD. Deletions cut 2 bases from V and 13 bases from J, with 24 bases between. The CDR3 contains 16 residues. For the CDR3, the DNA is TGTGCCACCAGTGATTACACTACGGGTCTAGGAGAAACGGAGTATTTT. It is translated as CATSDYTTGLGETEYF.

Note on this clone: At one of its ends the junction is not consistent with the germline gene, which may arise from a read error. The chain is built from TRBV27 and TRBJ1-2; D gene unclear. The CDR3 is made up of 14 amino acids. CDR1 is MNHEY, CDR2 SMNVEV, per germline (reference sequence). This CDR3 is CASSLAEVLGGYPF. The CDR3, as DNA: TGTGCCAGCAGTTTGGCTGAGGTGTTGGGTGGCTACCCCTTC.

This clone was counted many times. The junction departs from germline at one end; a sequencing error may be responsible. The V and J genes are TRBV7-7 and TRBJ2-1; D remains ambiguous. CDR1 is SSHAT, CDR2 FNYEAQ, per germline (reference sequence). CDR3 size: 13 residues. The chain's CDR3 is CASSLTAYNEQFF. DNA for the CDR3: TGTGCTAGCAGCTTAACGGCCTACAATGAGCAGTTCTTC.

There are a few counts of this clone. The junction does not match germline at one end; this may be a read error. This chain joins TRBV6-2 or TRBV6-3 and TRBJ2-2, with D perhaps given as TRBD1 or TRBD2 (5 bases each). Germline V CDR1 and CDR2: MNHEY, SVGEGT. This CDR3 contains 15 residues. CDR3 sequence reads: CSSREGPARAGELFF. As DNA, the CDR3 is TGCTCCAGCAGAGAGGGGCCCGCCCGCGCCGGGGAGCTGTTTTTT.

This clone was seen repeatedly, ten times or more. This rearrangement joins TRBV2 to TRBJ1-2, with TRBD1 matching over 8 bases. The CDR3 extends over 15 amino acids. Unmatched junction bases numbered 10, after V lost 2 bases and J lost 8 bases. Germline V gene sequence: CDR1 SNHLY, CDR2 FYNNEI. The DNA for the CDR3 is TGTGCCAGCAGTGAATCAGGACAGGGTATAGGGGGCTACACCTTC. This translates into CASSESGQGIGGYTF.

This clone was seen ten or more times. This rearrangement joins TRBV14 to TRBJ2-5, with 10 bases fitting TRBD2. The V gene end was trimmed by 0 bases and the J gene end by 5 bases; junction bases not matched to a gene: 6. CDR3 length: 16 residues. CDR1 and CDR2 from the germline V gene are SGHDN and FVKESK. The CDR3, as DNA: TGTGCCAGCAGCCAAGATCAGCGGGAGGGCGGGGAGACCCAGTACTTC. This gives the protein CASSQDQREGGETQYF. The variable domain in full, completed from reference TRBV14 and TRBJ2-5, reads EAGVTQFPSHSVIEKGQTVTLRCDPISGHDNLYWYRRVMGKEIKFLLHFVKESKQDESGMPNNRFLAERTGGTYSTLKVQPAELEDSGVYFCASSQDQREGGETQYFGPGTRLLVL.

This clone occurred many times. This may be a read error, as it is one base from a much larger clone. The rearrangement uses TRBV3-1 and TRBJ1-2; D gene ambiguous. V was clipped by 6 bases and J by 4 bases, with 6 bases between them. The CDR3 runs 11 residues. Germline V gene data show CDR1 as LGHDT and CDR2 as YNNKEL (reference sequence). CDR3 nucleotides: TGTGCCAGCAGTTCGGGCTATGGCTACACCTTC. As protein: CASSSGYGYTF.

This clone has only a few counts. A much larger clone differs from this one at a single base, so this may be a read error. The V call is TRBV5-1, the J call TRBJ1-4; D is unclear. CDR3 length: 14 amino acids. The V gene lost 5 bases and the J gene lost 4 bases, with 12 bases spanning the gap. CDR1 SGHRS and CDR2 YFSETQ come from the germline V gene. The chain's CDR3 is CASRGERFNEKLFF. The CDR3 DNA sequence: TGCGCCAGCAGGGGAGAGCGGTTTAATGAAAAACTGTTTTTT.

This clone occurred many times. The V call is TRBV20-1, the J call TRBJ2-2; D possibly corresponds to TRBD2 (7 bases). The germline gives CDR1 DFQATT, CDR2 SNEGSKA (reference sequence). V was clipped by 5 bases and J by 3 bases, with 16 bases between them. The CDR3 has 15 amino acids. The CDR3 coding sequence is TGCAGTGCTCCATTCGGGGGGCGCGACACCGGGGAGCTGTTTTTT. This codes for CSAPFGGRDTGELFF.

The CDR3 sequence: CAWSGQGLNYGYTF. The DNA for the CDR3 is TGTGCCTGGAGTGGACAGGGCCTTAACTATGGCTACACCTTC. V and J are TRBV30 and TRBJ1-2; 7 bases match TRBD1. CDR1 and CDR2 (germline): GTSNPN, SVGIG (reference sequence). V was pared by 1 base and J by 1 base, with 3 bases of the junction left unmatched. The CDR3 totals 14 residues.

The chain joins TRBV2 to TRBJ1-2, with D perhaps TRBD1 (5 bases). Germline V lookup: CDR1 SNHLY, CDR2 FYNNEI. The V end lost 4 bases, the J end lost 10 bases, and 22 bases lay between the germline ends. The CDR3 is 15 amino acids. As DNA, the CDR3 is TGTGCCAGCAGTGTTTTAGGGGATCTGGGCTCGATCTACACCTTC. Translating it yields CASSVLGDLGSIYTF. The whole variable domain, remainder taken from reference TRBV2 and TRBJ1-2, is EPEVTQTPSHQVTQMGQEVILRCVPISNHLYFYWYRQILGQKVEFLVSFYNNEISEKSEIFDDQFSVERPDGSNFTLKIRSTKLEDSAMYFCASSVLGDLGSIYTFGSGTRLTVV.

This clone was found many times. This chain joins TRBV11-2 and TRBJ2-2; no firm D call. The CDR3 runs 14 residues. Per germline, CDR1 SGHAT and CDR2 FQNNGV. Trimming pared 7 bases from V and 2 bases from J, leaving 11 bases between. The CDR3 nucleotides are TGTGCCAGCAAGTACAGCGTTAACACCGGGGAGCTGTTTTTT. This gives the protein CASKYSVNTGELFF. Looking up the rest from reference TRBV11-2 and TRBJ2-2 gives the full variable domain: EAGVAQSPRYKIIEKRQSVAFWCNPISGHATLYWYQQILGQGPKLLIQFQNNGVVDDSQLPKDRFSAERLKGVDSTLKIQPAKLEDSAVYLCASKYSVNTGELFFGEGSRLTVL.

This clone was detected many times. This rearrangement joins TRBV20-1 to TRBJ2-3; no definite D call. V was shortened by 3 bases and J by 2 bases, with 9 bases between the two germline ends. This CDR3 has 13 amino acids. Per germline, CDR1 DFQATT and CDR2 SNEGSKA (reference sequence). The CDR3 region has the DNA TGCAGTGCTAGGACCCAGGCCACAGATACGCAGTATTTT. It is translated as CSARTQATDTQYF.

The sample holds many counts of this clone. The CDR3 DNA sequence: TGTGCCACCAGTCGGGACGGCTCCTACAATGAGCAGTTCTTC. It is translated as CATSRDGSYNEQFF. V usage is TRBV15 and J usage is TRBJ2-1, with D perhaps assigned TRBD1 or TRBD2 (5 bases each). CDR1 is LNHNV, CDR2 YYDKDF, per germline (reference sequence). Trimming left V 6 bases short and J 0 bases short, with 9 bases between. The CDR3 runs to 14 residues.

This clone was detected many times. DNA of the CDR3: TGTGCCAGCAGCCCCGGGGCAGGGGTTCGTGAGCAGTTCTTC. Its translation is CASSPGAGVREQFF. J is TRBJ2-1 and V is TRBV7-9; D perhaps matches TRBD1 (6 bases). Deletions cut 5 bases from V and 9 bases from J, with 17 bases between. The germline CDR1 and CDR2 sequences are SEHNR and FQNEAQ (reference sequence). CDR3 size: 14 residues.

This clone was counted ten times or more. This rearrangement joins TRBV4-1 to TRBJ1-1; D is unresolved. This CDR3 region has 16 residues. Germline lookup yields CDR1 MGHRA and CDR2 YSYEKL. With 0 bases removed from V and 6 bases from J, the gap between germline ends came to 17 bases. CDR3 region: CASSQDRYRLGAEAFF. The CDR3 nucleotides read TGCGCCAGCAGCCAAGATAGATACCGCCTGGGAGCTGAAGCTTTCTTT.